Included here is one T cell receptor beta chain sequence, with context. The data derive from a study of CD8 T cells in Susac syndrome. RNA totalling about 0.45 to 1 ug underwent reverse transcription with random hexamers. Amplification of TCR beta CDR3 across 54 Vbeta and 13 Jbeta was performed with immunoSEQ multiplex PCR. TCRdb recomputed calls from the immunoSEQ multiplex PCR reads with MiXCR, one row per CDR3 protein. The sample has a few hundred thousand distinct CDR3 sequences, 75% to 90% seen once. CD8+ and CD4+ T cells from blood underwent TCR beta sequencing, which was carried out in a high-throughput format. The study used treatment-naive patients who had stable or active relapsing-remitting disease as multiple sclerosis controls. While CD8+ and CD4+ T cells were isolated negatively, TEMRA cells were enriched by FACS. Germline loops: CDR1 MGHDK, CDR2 SYGVNS. V was cut by 4 bases and J by 5 bases, with 15 bases left in between. CDR3 size: 15 residues.

The sample taken for sequencing was CD8+ T cells from PBMCs. The source is a human donor with multiple sclerosis. V and J are TRBV25-1 and TRBJ2-1; the D gene is possibly TRBD1 (5 bases). DNA for the CDR3: TGTGCCAGCAGTGGGGGCTTCGGCCGACACAATGAGCAGTTCTTC. Protein sequence: CASSGGFGRHNEQFF.